The T cell receptor beta chain described here comes from a study of monozygotic twins with inflammatory bowel disease. Germline loops: CDR1 DFQATT, CDR2 SNEGSKA (reference sequence). This CDR3 contains 16 residues. Total RNA from whole blood was isolated with no T cell sorting. For every TCR library, roughly 3.5 ug of total RNA was used. The template-switching step introduced UMIs that carried a 6-nucleotide sample barcode. TCRalpha along with TCRbeta cDNA was subjected to two nested PCRs lasting roughly 17 and 9 cycles. TCRdb reprocessed the 5' RACE reads and stores each CDR3 protein as one record, lacking DNA. Its table records a few hundred thousand distinct CDR3 sequences.

This receptor was obtained from a human donor with ulcerative colitis or Crohn's disease, or a healthy co-twin of an affected twin (not recorded which). Sequencing was performed on blood. The chain employs TRBV20-1 and TRBJ1-5; the D call of TRBD1 rests on TCRdb alone, since no DNA is present to check it. The CDR3 here is CSATNFGQASNQPQHF.